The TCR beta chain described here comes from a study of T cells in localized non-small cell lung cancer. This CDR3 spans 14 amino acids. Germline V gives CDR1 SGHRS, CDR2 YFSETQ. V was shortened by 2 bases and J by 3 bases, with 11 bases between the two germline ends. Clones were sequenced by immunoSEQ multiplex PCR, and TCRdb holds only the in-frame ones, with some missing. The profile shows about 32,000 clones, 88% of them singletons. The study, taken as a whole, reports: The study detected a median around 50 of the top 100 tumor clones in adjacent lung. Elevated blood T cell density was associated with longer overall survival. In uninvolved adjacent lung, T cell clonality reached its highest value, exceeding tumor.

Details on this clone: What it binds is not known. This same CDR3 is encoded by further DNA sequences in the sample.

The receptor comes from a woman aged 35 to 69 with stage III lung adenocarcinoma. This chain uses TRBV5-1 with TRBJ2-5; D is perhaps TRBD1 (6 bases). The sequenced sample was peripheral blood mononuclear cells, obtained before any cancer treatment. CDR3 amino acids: CASSLGPGEETQYF. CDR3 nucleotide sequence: TGCGCCAGCAGCTTAGGGCCAGGGGAAGAGACCCAGTACTTC.